These 27 T cell receptor beta chains were all obtained from the same sample, sequenced in a study of CD8 T cells in ankylosing spondylitis. TCRdb re-analysed the 5' RACE reads in MiXCR, keeping a single row per CDR3 protein. The sample comprises hundreds of thousands of distinct CDR3 sequences, roughly 8.6% of which are singletons, and nearly 7% rests with the top ten. The specimen was blood, either unsorted or a sorted T cell fraction (not recorded which). The receptors originated from a male donor with ankylosing spondylitis or in good health (not recorded which).

This rearrangement joins TRBV7-2 to TRBJ1-2, with 7 bases fitting TRBD1. V shed 4 bases and J 4 bases; nucleotides not matched to a gene: 3. Looked up from germline, CDR1 is SGHTA and CDR2 is FQGNSA. The CDR3 covers 13 residues. CDR3 sequence (DNA): TGTGCCAGCAGCTCAGGGGGTCTCTATGGCTACACCTTC. This translates into CASSSGGLYGYTF.

This clonotype was counted between two and nine times. The chain uses TRBV20-1 and TRBJ2-1; D is unresolved. V dropped 6 bases and J dropped 7 bases, with 13 bases sitting between them. Germline V gene data show CDR1 as DFQATT and CDR2 as SNEGSKA (reference sequence). The CDR3 runs 12 residues. The CDR3 here is CSAYHFGNEQFF. In DNA, the CDR3 is TGCAGTGCCTATCACTTTGGTAATGAGCAGTTCTTC.

The chain joins TRBV19 to TRBJ1-1; TRBD1 is a possible D gene (5 bases). The V end was cut by 4 bases, the J end by 1 base, with 7 bases between. Germline V gene sequence: CDR1 LNHDA, CDR2 SQIVND (reference sequence). The CDR3 contains 13 residues. The CDR3 DNA sequence: TGTGCCAGTAGTAAAACAGGGAACACTGAAGCTTTCTTT. Its translation is CASSKTGNTEAFF.

This clonotype has just a few counts. The CDR3 reads CASSLKADYEQYF. In DNA form, the CDR3 reads TGCGCCAGCAGCCTAAAGGCAGACTACGAGCAGTACTTC. The rearrangement uses TRBV5-1 and TRBJ2-7; D ambiguous. This CDR3 spans 13 amino acids. The ends were cut back, 4 bases at V and 3 bases at J, with 11 bases in the middle. Looked up from germline, CDR1 is SGHRS and CDR2 is YFSETQ.

This clonotype was seen a handful of times. The rearrangement uses TRBV3-1 and TRBJ2-3, with D tentatively TRBD1 (6 bases). Germline assignment: CDR1 LGHDT and CDR2 YNNKEL (reference sequence). The CDR3 is 14 residues long. Deletions cut 1 base from V and 9 bases from J, with 14 bases between. CDR3 protein: CASSQGMDSRTQYF. The CDR3 coding sequence is TGTGCCAGCAGCCAAGGAATGGACAGTAGGACGCAGTATTTT.

This clonotype occurred many times. This chain uses TRBV20-1 with TRBJ1-6; D is unresolved. The CDR3 covers 13 residues. The germline V gene has CDR1 DFQATT and CDR2 SNEGSKA (reference sequence). V was pared by 7 bases and J by 9 bases, with 16 bases between. The CDR3 sequence: CSVNLAGSSPLHF. Written as DNA, the CDR3 is TGCAGTGTAAACCTGGCGGGTAGTTCACCCCTCCACTTT.

This clonotype was picked up many times. The gene calls are TRBV10-3 and TRBJ2-7; D gene ambiguous. Germline V gene sequence: CDR1 ENHRY, CDR2 SYGVKD. This CDR3 comprises 15 residues. V dropped 4 bases and J dropped 0 bases, with 13 bases sitting between them. CDR3 sequence reads: CAISGVGRSSYEQYF. The CDR3 DNA is TGTGCCATCAGTGGGGTCGGTAGAAGCTCCTACGAGCAGTACTTC.

The genes are TRBV4-3 and TRBJ2-7, with D possibly TRBD2 on 7 matching bases. This CDR3 is built from 15 residues. The germline gives CDR1 LGHNA, CDR2 YSLEER. The V end lost 4 bases, the J end lost 4 bases, and 17 bases lay between the germline ends. For the CDR3, the DNA is TGCGCCAGCAGCCTCGGAGGAGGGGGGGCTTACGAGCAGTACTTC. The encoded protein is CASSLGGGGAYEQYF.

In its sample, this clonotype was seen many times. The genes are TRBV7-2 and TRBJ1-4; weak D call: TRBD1 (5 bases). In germline, CDR1 is SGHTA, CDR2 FQGNSA. Trimming cost V 5 bases and J 3 bases, with 13 bases left between them. The length of the CDR3 is 15 residues. The CDR3 sequence: CASSPLGRANEKLFF. The CDR3 DNA reads TGTGCCAGCAGCCCCCTCGGCAGGGCTAATGAAAAACTGTTTTTT.

The V and J genes are TRBV30 and TRBJ1-5; 7 bases are shared with TRBD1. Trimming at V came to 2 bases and at J to 3 bases, leaving 4 bases not matched to a gene. The CDR3 sequence is 14 residues long. CDR1 GTSNPN and CDR2 SVGIG come from the germline V gene (reference sequence). Here the CDR3 reads CAWSRDSNNQPQHF. CDR3 coding DNA: TGTGCCTGGAGTCGGGACAGTAACAATCAGCCCCAGCATTTT. Variable domain in full (rest from reference TRBV30 and TRBJ1-5): SQTIHQWPATLVQPVGSPLSLECTVEGTSNPNLYWYRQAAGRGLQLLFYSVGIGQISSEVPQNLSASRPQDRQFILSSKKLLLSDSGFYLCAWSRDSNNQPQHFGDGTRLSIL.

V gene TRBV6-5 combines with J gene TRBJ1-4; D not certain. CDR3 length equals 15 residues. The germline V gene has CDR1 MNHEY and CDR2 SVGAGI. Trimming cost V 0 bases and J 0 bases, with 5 bases left between them. The CDR3 sequence: CASSYSGTTNEKLFF. The DNA of the CDR3 is TGTGCCAGCAGTTACTCGGGAACAACTAATGAAAAACTGTTTTTT.

The table lists this clonotype with many counts. V is TRBV12-3 or TRBV12-4 and J is TRBJ2-2; possibly TRBD1 for D (6 bases). The CDR3 length is 13 residues. The V end lost 10 bases, the J end lost 1 base, and 10 bases lay between the germline ends. CDR3 loop: CATQTGNTGELFF. CDR3 nucleotide sequence: TGTGCCACCCAGACAGGGAACACCGGGGAGCTGTTTTTT.

The chain couples TRBV4-3 to TRBJ1-5, with D hard to call. Per germline, CDR1 LGHNA and CDR2 YSLEER. Trimming shortened V by 3 bases and J by 2 bases, and 11 bases separated the two germline ends. This CDR3 region has 15 residues. The CDR3: CASSHGREGNQPQHF. The CDR3 nucleotides are TGCGCCAGCAGCCACGGAAGGGAAGGCAATCAGCCCCAGCATTTT.

This clonotype was observed at least ten times. The V call is TRBV7-2, the J call TRBJ2-1; tentative D call: TRBD1 (6 bases). V gave up 0 bases and J gave up 0 bases, with 24 bases separating them. Germline lookup yields CDR1 SGHTA and CDR2 FQGNSA. The CDR3 is 21 amino acids. DNA of the CDR3: TGTGCCAGCAGCTTAGCAAGTGTAGGGACATTCATTGGGCGCTCCTACAATGAGCAGTTCTTC. Translation: CASSLASVGTFIGRSYNEQFF.

This clonotype has ten or more counts. V and J are TRBV12-3 or TRBV12-4 and TRBJ2-7; maybe TRBD2 (5 bases). CDR3 length: 13 residues. V was clipped by 2 bases and J by 10 bases, with 15 bases between them. The CDR3 DNA reads TGTGCCAGCAGTTTAATGAGAGGGCAGTTCCAGTACTTC. Protein product: CASSLMRGQFQYF.

This clonotype has a count of ten or more. The J gene is TRBJ2-7, the V gene TRBV7-2; D is uncertain. Per the germline V gene, CDR1 is SGHTA and CDR2 is FQGNSA. V shed 1 base and J shed 3 bases, with 1 base lying between them. The CDR3 sequence is 11 residues long. The CDR3 is CASSLVYEQYF. The CDR3 DNA sequence: TGTGCCAGCAGCTTAGTCTACGAGCAGTACTTC. The whole variable domain, remainder taken from reference TRBV7-2 and TRBJ2-7, is GAGVSQSPSNKVTEKGKDVELRCDPISGHTALYWYRQSLGQGLEFLIYFQGNSAPDKSGLPSDRFSAERTGGSVSTLTIQRTQQEDSAVYLCASSLVYEQYFGPGTRLTVT.

This clonotype came up many times. The chain combines TRBV5-1 with TRBJ1-2; D not resolved. V lost 4 bases, J lost 1 base, and 14 bases lay in between. Germline CDR1 SGHRS, CDR2 YFSETQ. This CDR3 is built from 15 residues. The CDR3 is CASSTSGSLNYGYTF. The CDR3 region has the DNA TGCGCCAGCAGCACCTCGGGGAGCCTTAACTATGGCTACACCTTC. The full variable domain, rest sourced from reference TRBV5-1 and TRBJ1-2, is KAGVTQTPRYLIKTRGQQVTLSCSPISGHRSVSWYQQTPGQGLQFLFEYFSETQRNKGNFPGRFSGRQFSNSRSEMNVSTLELGDSALYLCASSTSGSLNYGYTFGSGTRLTVV.

CDR3 nucleotides: TGCAGTGCGAAGATGGGGGACGAGCAGTACTTC. This sequence encodes CSAKMGDEQYF. The V call is TRBV20-1, the J call TRBJ2-7; either TRBD1 or TRBD2 may fit D (5 bases each). From germline, CDR1 is DFQATT and CDR2 SNEGSKA (reference sequence). The CDR3 spans 11 residues. Trimming took 6 bases from V and 5 from J, leaving 11 bases between them.

In its sample, this clonotype was seen many times. The CDR3 loop is CASSFGDTTYEQYF. The CDR3 DNA reads as TGTGCCAGCAGTTTCGGGGACACTACCTACGAGCAGTACTTC. The chain employs TRBV27 and TRBJ2-7, with D perhaps TRBD1 (6 bases). This CDR3 has 14 amino acids. Trimming pared 3 bases from V and 2 bases from J, leaving 11 bases between. Germline V gene lookup returns CDR1 MNHEY and CDR2 SMNVEV (reference sequence).

This clonotype was observed many times. The V gene is TRBV5-1, the J gene TRBJ2-1; the D gene could be TRBD1 or TRBD2 (6 bases each). Germline V gives CDR1 SGHRS, CDR2 YFSETQ. Trimming took 4 bases from V and 3 from J, leaving 14 bases between them. The CDR3 consists of 15 residues. The CDR3 DNA follows: TGCGCCAGCAGCATAGGAGGGGGGTACTACAATGAGCAGTTCTTC. Encoded protein: CASSIGGGYYNEQFF.

This clonotype was recorded many times. The genes are TRBV12-3 or TRBV12-4 and TRBJ2-2; no firm D call. There are 14 residues in the CDR3. Trimming cost V 3 bases and J 6 bases, with 11 bases left between them. CDR3 in amino acids: CASSFLGISGELFF. DNA for the CDR3: TGTGCCAGCAGTTTCTTAGGGATCTCCGGGGAGCTGTTTTTT.

The CDR3 sequence is CASSFAGGNQPQHF. The CDR3 DNA follows: TGTGCCAGCAGCTTCGCAGGGGGAAATCAGCCCCAGCATTTT. The chain has TRBV7-2 and TRBJ1-5, with TRBD1 identical over 7 bases. The CDR3 is made up of 14 amino acids. In germline, CDR1 is SGHTA, CDR2 FQGNSA. V dropped 3 bases and J dropped 4; count of bases not matched to a gene: 3.

This clonotype appeared many times. The CDR3 is CSARSSTWDRAEAFF. The CDR3 DNA sequence: TGCAGTGCTAGATCAAGTACCTGGGACAGAGCTGAAGCTTTCTTT. The J gene is TRBJ1-1, the V gene TRBV20-1; TRBD1 matches 7 bases. CDR1 and CDR2 (germline): DFQATT, SNEGSKA (reference sequence). The CDR3 contains 15 residues. The trim removed 2 bases at V and 6 bases at J, leaving 12 bases unmatched.

This clonotype was seen many times. This chain connects TRBV21-1 to TRBJ2-7. TRBV21-1 represents a pseudogene. This CDR3 contains 12 residues. CDR3 nucleotide sequence: TGTGCCAGCAGCCAGGTGCCCTACGAGCAGTACTTC. Encoded protein: CASSQVPYEQYF.

This clonotype was seen ten or more times. V usage is TRBV27 and J usage is TRBJ1-5; no clear D. V lost 5 bases and J lost 3, with 11 bases in between. Germline loops: CDR1 MNHEY, CDR2 SMNVEV (reference sequence). The CDR3 sequence is 14 residues long. The CDR3 DNA follows: TGTGCCAGCAGTACCCATAGGGACAATCAGCCCCAGCATTTT. The encoded protein is CASSTHRDNQPQHF.

In its sample, this clonotype was seen many times. The V gene is TRBV6-6, the J gene TRBJ2-7; D gene unclear. Germline V lookup: CDR1 MNHNY, CDR2 SVGAGI (reference sequence). The CDR3 runs 13 residues. Trimming stripped 6 bases from V and 3 bases from J, with 12 bases between. This CDR3 reads CASRPKTDYEQYF. The CDR3 DNA reads as TGTGCCAGCAGACCTAAGACGGACTACGAGCAGTACTTC.

The chain has TRBV5-1 and TRBJ2-7, with 7 bases fitting TRBD1. Losses at the gene ends were 4 bases for V and 0 bases for J; bases not matched to a gene: 7. The germline V gene encodes CDR1 SGHRS and CDR2 YFSETQ. The length of the CDR3 is 15 residues. The CDR3 bases are TGCGCCAGCAGCACCCGACAGGGCGCCTCCTACGAGCAGTACTTC. It codes for CASSTRQGASYEQYF.